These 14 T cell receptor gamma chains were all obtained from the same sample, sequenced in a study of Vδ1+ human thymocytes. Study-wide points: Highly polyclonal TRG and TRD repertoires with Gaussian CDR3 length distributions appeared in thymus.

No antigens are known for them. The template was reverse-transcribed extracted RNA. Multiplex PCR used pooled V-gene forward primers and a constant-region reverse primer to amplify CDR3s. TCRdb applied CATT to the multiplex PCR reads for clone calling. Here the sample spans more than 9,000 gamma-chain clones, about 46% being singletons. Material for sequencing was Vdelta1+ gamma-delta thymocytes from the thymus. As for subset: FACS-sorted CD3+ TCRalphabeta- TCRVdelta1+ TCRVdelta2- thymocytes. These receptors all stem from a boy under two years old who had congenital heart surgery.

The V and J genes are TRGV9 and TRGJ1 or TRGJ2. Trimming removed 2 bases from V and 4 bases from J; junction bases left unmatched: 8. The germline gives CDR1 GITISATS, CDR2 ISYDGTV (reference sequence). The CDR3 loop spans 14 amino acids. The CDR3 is CALWEALTYYKKLF. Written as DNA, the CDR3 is TGTGCCTTGTGGGAGGCGCTAACATATTATAAGAAACTCTTT.

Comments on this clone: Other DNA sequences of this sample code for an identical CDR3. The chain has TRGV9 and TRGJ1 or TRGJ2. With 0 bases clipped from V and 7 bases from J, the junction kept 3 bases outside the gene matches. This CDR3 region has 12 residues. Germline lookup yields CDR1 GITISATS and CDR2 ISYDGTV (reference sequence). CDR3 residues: CALWEVRYKKLF. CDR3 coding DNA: TGTGCCTTGTGGGAGGTGAGGTATAAGAAACTCTTT.

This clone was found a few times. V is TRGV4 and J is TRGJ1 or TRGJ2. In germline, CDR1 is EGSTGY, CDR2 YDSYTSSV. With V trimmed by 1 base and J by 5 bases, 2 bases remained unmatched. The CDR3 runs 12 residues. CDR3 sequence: CATWDGNYKKLF. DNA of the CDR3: TGTGCCACCTGGGATGGAAATTATAAGAAACTCTTT.

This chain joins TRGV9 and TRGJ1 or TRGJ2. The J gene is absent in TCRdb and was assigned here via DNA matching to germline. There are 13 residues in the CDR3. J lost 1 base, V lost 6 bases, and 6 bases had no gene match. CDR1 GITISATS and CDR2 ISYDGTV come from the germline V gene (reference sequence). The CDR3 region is CALWRPNYYKKLF. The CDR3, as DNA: TGTGCCTTGTGGCGCCCCAATTATTATAAGAAACTCTTT.

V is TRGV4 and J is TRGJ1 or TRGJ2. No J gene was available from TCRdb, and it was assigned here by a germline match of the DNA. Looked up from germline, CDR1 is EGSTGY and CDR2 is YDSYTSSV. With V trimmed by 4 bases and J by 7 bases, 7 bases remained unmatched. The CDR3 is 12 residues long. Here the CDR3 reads CATWDICYKKLF. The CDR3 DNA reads TGTGCCACCTGGGACATCTGCTATAAGAAACTCTTT.

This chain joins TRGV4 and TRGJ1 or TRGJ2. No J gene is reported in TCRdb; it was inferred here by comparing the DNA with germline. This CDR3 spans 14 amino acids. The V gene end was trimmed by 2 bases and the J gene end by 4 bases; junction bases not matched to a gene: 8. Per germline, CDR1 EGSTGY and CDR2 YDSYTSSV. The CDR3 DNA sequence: TGTGCCACCTGGGATGAGCGCGGGTATTATAAGAAACTCTTT. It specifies CATWDERGYYKKLF.

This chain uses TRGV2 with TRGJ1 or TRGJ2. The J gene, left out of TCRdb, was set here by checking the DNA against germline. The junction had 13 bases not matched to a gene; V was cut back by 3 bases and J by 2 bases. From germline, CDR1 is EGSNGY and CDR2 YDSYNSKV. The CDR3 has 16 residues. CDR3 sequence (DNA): TGTGCCACCTGGGACAGCCTCTGGGCAGATTATTATAAGAAACTCTTT. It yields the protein CATWDSLWADYYKKLF.

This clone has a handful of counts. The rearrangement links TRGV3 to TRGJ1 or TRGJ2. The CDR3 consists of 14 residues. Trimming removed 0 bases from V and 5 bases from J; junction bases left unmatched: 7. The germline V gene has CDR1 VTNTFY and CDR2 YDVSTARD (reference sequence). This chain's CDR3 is CATWDRPRNYKKLF. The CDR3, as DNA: TGTGCCACCTGGGACAGGCCTCGGAATTATAAGAAACTCTTT.

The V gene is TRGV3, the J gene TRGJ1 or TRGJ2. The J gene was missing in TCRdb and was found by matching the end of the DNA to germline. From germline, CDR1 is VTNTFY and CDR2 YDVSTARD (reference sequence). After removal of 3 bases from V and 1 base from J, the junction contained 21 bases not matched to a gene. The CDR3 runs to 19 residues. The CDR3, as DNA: TGTGCCACCTGGGACCGGCCTACCCCGTATATCTCAAATTATTATAAGAAACTCTTT. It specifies CATWDRPTPYISNYYKKLF.

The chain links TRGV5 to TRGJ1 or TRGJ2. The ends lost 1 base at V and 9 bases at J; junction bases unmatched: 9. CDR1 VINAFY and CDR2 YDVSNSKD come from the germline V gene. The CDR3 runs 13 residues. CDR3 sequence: CATWDSPTCKKLF. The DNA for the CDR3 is TGTGCCACCTGGGACAGCCCAACCTGTAAGAAACTCTTT.

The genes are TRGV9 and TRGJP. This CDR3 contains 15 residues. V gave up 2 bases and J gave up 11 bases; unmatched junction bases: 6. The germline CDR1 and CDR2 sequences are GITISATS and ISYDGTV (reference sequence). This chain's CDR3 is CALWEGLVGKKIKVF. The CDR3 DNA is TGTGCCTTGTGGGAGGGCCTGGTGGGCAAAAAAATCAAGGTATTT.

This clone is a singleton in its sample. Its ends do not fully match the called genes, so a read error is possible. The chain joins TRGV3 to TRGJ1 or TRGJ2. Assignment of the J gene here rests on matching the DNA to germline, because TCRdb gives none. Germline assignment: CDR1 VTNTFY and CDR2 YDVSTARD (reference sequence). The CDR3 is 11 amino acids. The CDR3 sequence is CAIWDRGEKLF. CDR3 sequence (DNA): TGTGCCATCTGGGACAGGGGGGAGAAACTCTTT.

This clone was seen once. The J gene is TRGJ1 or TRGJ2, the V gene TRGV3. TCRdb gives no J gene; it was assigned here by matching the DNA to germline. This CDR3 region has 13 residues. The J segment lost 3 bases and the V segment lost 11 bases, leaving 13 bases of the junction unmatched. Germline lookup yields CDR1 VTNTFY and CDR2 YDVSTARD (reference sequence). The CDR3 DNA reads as TGTGCCAAGCCCTCCTCACTTTATTATAAGAAACTCTTT. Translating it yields CAKPSSLYYKKLF.

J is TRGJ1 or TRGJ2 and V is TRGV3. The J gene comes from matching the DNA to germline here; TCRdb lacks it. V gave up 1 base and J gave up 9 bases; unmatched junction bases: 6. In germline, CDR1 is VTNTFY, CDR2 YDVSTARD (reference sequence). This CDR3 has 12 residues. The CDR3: CATWDSSLKKLF. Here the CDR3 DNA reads TGTGCCACCTGGGACAGCTCACTTAAGAAACTCTTT.